This TCR beta chain is from a study of cytomegalovirus exposure and HLA in healthy donors. Researchers ran the PCR with 60 Vbeta and 13 Jbeta primers. TCRdb keeps only in-frame clones here, not all; method: immunoSEQ multiplex PCR. The data contain about 150,000 clones, around 84% of them singletons. V was shortened by 4 bases and J by 7 bases, with 20 bases between the two germline ends. The CDR3 totals 15 residues. Germline values: CDR1 SGDLS, CDR2 YYNGEE. The chain has TRBV9 and TRBJ1-2, with TRBD1 as a possible D gene (5 bases). This sequence originates from a woman in her thirties or forties in good health and CMV-seronegative. The sample comprised PBMCs. Here the CDR3 reads CASSPLWRDPGGYTF. The CDR3 nucleotides read TGTGCCAGCAGCCCCTTGTGGAGGGACCCTGGTGGCTACACCTTC.